The 17 T cell receptor beta chains in this list originate from one sample, sequenced in a study of T cells in Graves' hyperthyroidism and ophthalmopathy. Regions amplified from RNA transcripts were the TCR beta CDR3 regions. HTBI primers were employed in a first-round RT-PCR of the TCR CDR3. TCRdb re-called the multiplex PCR reads with MiXCR, one entry per CDR3 protein. The repertoire consists of about 350,000 distinct CDR3 sequences, with around a sixth occurring once and the leading ten covering 15%. The sequenced sample consisted of blood. These receptors were taken from a woman in her thirties or forties with Graves' ophthalmopathy.

This clonotype was observed at least ten times. The chain carries TRBV7-8 and TRBJ2-7; a weak D match, TRBD2 (6 bases). V dropped 0 bases and J dropped 4 bases, with 16 bases sitting between them. Germline lookup yields CDR1 SGHVS and CDR2 FQNEAQ. The CDR3 consists of 16 residues. The CDR3 region is CASSLAIPVRGYEQYF. In DNA, the CDR3 is TGTGCCAGCAGCTTAGCGATCCCAGTCCGGGGGTACGAGCAGTACTTC.

This clonotype was counted at least ten times. The chain couples TRBV27 to TRBJ2-5; no definite D call. V was pared by 0 bases and J by 4 bases, with 15 bases between. This CDR3 has 16 residues. Germline V lookup: CDR1 MNHEY, CDR2 SMNVEV (reference sequence). CDR3 sequence: CASSLSMVDFRETQYF. The CDR3 DNA reads as TGTGCCAGCAGTTTATCGATGGTAGATTTCCGAGAGACCCAGTACTTC.

This clonotype appeared many times. The chain combines TRBV4-3 with TRBJ1-3; TRBD1 matches at 9 bases. Germline V CDR1 and CDR2: LGHNA, YSLEER. The CDR3 consists of 17 residues. V lost 2 bases, J lost 4 bases, and 9 bases stayed unmatched. This CDR3 reads CASSQRTGGGAGNTIYF. The CDR3 nucleotides read TGCGCCAGCAGCCAAAGAACAGGGGGCGGTGCAGGAAACACCATATATTTT.

This clonotype was picked up many times. The genes are TRBV6-5 and TRBJ2-2, with D unclear. Germline V gene data show CDR1 as MNHEY and CDR2 as SVGAGI. This CDR3 spans 13 amino acids. V lost 2 bases to trimming and J lost 9 bases, with 10 bases between them. The CDR3 nucleotides read TGTGCCAGCAGTTACGTTGGCGACCGGGAGCTGTTTTTT. It specifies CASSYVGDRELFF.

Ten or more counts support this clonotype. The genes are TRBV12-3 or TRBV12-4 and TRBJ2-5; D gene unclear. V gave up 0 bases and J gave up 5 bases, with 7 bases separating them. This CDR3 is built from 13 residues. Here the CDR3 DNA reads TGTGCCAGCAGTTTAGCGGCCCGGGAGACCCAGTACTTC. The encoded protein is CASSLAARETQYF.

This clonotype came up many times. This sequence joins TRBV28 and TRBJ1-6; D is uncertain. Germline V lookup: CDR1 MDHEN, CDR2 SYDVKM. This CDR3 has 12 residues. Between the trimmed V and J ends, which lost 7 bases and 8 bases, there was a span of 9 bases. This CDR3 reads CASTGADSPLHF. CDR3 sequence (DNA): TGTGCCAGCACTGGAGCGGATTCACCCCTCCACTTT.

This clonotype was counted ten times or more. V usage is TRBV5-5 and J usage is TRBJ2-7; TRBD2 might be the D (6 bases). Germline assignment: CDR1 SGHKS and CDR2 YYEKEE (reference sequence). The CDR3 length is 16 residues. V dropped 0 bases and J dropped 4 bases, with 17 bases sitting between them. CDR3 DNA: TGTGCCAGCAGCTTGGGGCCGGGACTCGTCGGATACGAGCAGTACTTC. Translating it yields CASSLGPGLVGYEQYF.

This clonotype was counted ten times or more. The chain uses TRBV6-9 and TRBJ2-7; D tentatively fits TRBD1 or TRBD2 (6 bases each). V was pared by 6 bases and J by 3 bases, with 18 bases between. CDR3 length: 15 residues. Per germline, CDR1 MNHGY and CDR2 SVAAGI. The CDR3 here is CASSGRETGIYEQYF. CDR3 sequence (DNA): TGTGCCAGCAGCGGGAGAGAAACAGGGATCTACGAGCAGTACTTC.

The J gene is TRBJ2-7, the V gene TRBV28; no clear D. The CDR3 is 10 amino acids. The germline V gene has CDR1 MDHEN and CDR2 SYDVKM. V lost 8 bases, J lost 5 bases, and 7 bases lay in between. This CDR3 reads CASRYHEQYF. The CDR3 DNA sequence: TGTGCCAGCCGATACCACGAGCAGTACTTC.

This clonotype was observed at least ten times. The V gene is TRBV15, the J gene TRBJ2-2, with D perhaps matching TRBD1 (6 bases). The CDR3 is made up of 12 amino acids. V was shortened by 8 bases and J by 5 bases, with 9 bases between the two germline ends. The germline V gene encodes CDR1 LNHNV and CDR2 YYDKDF (reference sequence). The CDR3 sequence: CATHRATGELFF. CDR3 DNA sequence: TGTGCCACCCACAGGGCTACCGGGGAGCTGTTTTTT.

As to this clonotype: A junction boundary mismatches the germline segment, possibly from a read error. The chain is built from TRBV5-1 and TRBJ1-1; D is possibly TRBD1 (5 bases). This CDR3 region has 15 residues. Germline lookup yields CDR1 SGHRS and CDR2 YFSETQ. The CDR3 nucleotides read TGCGCCAGCAGCTTGGGTAGGGACGCGAACACTGAGGCTTTCTTT. Amino acid sequence: CASSLGRDANTEAFF. The full variable domain, in which reference TRBV5-1 and TRBJ1-1 provide the parts outside the CDR3, is KAGVTQTPRYLIKTRGQQVTLSCSPISGHRSVSWYQQTPGQGLQFLFEYFSETQRNKGNFPGRFSGRQFSNSRSEMNVSTLELGDSALYLCASSLGRDANTEAFFGQGTRLTVV.

Many counts were recorded for this clonotype. V is TRBV7-3 and J is TRBJ1-2; no clear D gene. The CDR3 sequence is 14 residues long. Germline CDR1 reads SGHTA; CDR2 reads FQGTGA. Trimming took off 7 bases at V and 2 bases at J, with 14 bases between the two ends. DNA of the CDR3: TGTGCCAGCAACTCCGAGGCAGGAAACTATGGCTACACCTTC. Translation: CASNSEAGNYGYTF.

This clonotype was detected many times. This chain links TRBV6-5 with TRBJ2-2; D perhaps matches TRBD2 (6 bases). In germline, CDR1 is MNHEY, CDR2 SVGAGI. The CDR3 totals 15 residues. The germline V and J ends were trimmed by 4 bases and 1 base, with 10 bases remaining between them. The CDR3 reads CASSLVSGNTGELFF. In DNA, the CDR3 is TGTGCCAGCAGTTTGGTTAGCGGGAACACCGGGGAGCTGTTTTTT.

This clonotype occurred many times. The V gene is TRBV19, the J gene TRBJ1-5; 8 positions agree with TRBD1. The CDR3 length is 14 residues. V lost 3 bases to trimming and J lost 6 bases; unmatched junction nucleotides: 4. CDR1 is LNHDA and CDR2 is SQIVND in the germline V gene (reference sequence). CDR3 sequence reads: CASSMKTGVQPQHF. For the CDR3, the DNA is TGTGCCAGTAGTATGAAGACAGGGGTTCAGCCCCAGCATTTT.

This clonotype has only one observation. The rearrangement links TRBV19 to TRBJ1-5, with D uncertain. The ends were cut back, 5 bases at V and 2 bases at J, with 7 bases in the middle. CDR3 length: 13 amino acids. Germline assignment: CDR1 LNHDA and CDR2 SQIVND (reference sequence). The CDR3 DNA reads as TGTGCCAGTAGTTGGGTGGGCAATCAGCCCCAGCATTTT. This codes for CASSWVGNQPQHF.

The chain uses TRBV6-2 or TRBV6-3 and TRBJ2-5, with D possibly being TRBD1 (6 bases). This CDR3 has 14 amino acids. The V end lost 6 bases, the J end lost 2 bases, and 13 bases lay between the germline ends. CDR1 is MNHEY and CDR2 is SVGEGT in the germline V gene. CDR3 region: CASRNTGNQETQYF. In nucleotides, the CDR3 is TGTGCCAGCAGGAATACAGGGAATCAAGAGACCCAGTACTTC.

This clonotype was seen ten or more times. V is TRBV7-9 and J is TRBJ1-2, with D perhaps TRBD1 (6 bases). CDR3 length: 14 residues. Germline CDR1 and CDR2: SEHNR and FQNEAQ (reference sequence). V shed 3 bases and J shed 1 base, with 9 bases lying between them. The CDR3 is CASSFNRDNYGYTF. In nucleotides, the CDR3 is TGTGCCAGCAGCTTTAACAGGGATAACTATGGCTACACCTTC.